These T cell receptor beta chains were read from a single sample in a study of response to subunit inactivated influenza vaccine. In TCRdb, the RT-PCR reads were re-called with MiXCR into one record per CDR3 protein. The sample contains hundreds of thousands of distinct CDR3 sequences, roughly 9.7% of which appear only once. Sequences were derived from PBMCs from blood, sampled 35 to 45 days after vaccination. These TCRs come from a man aged 50 to 59 who received an inactivated influenza vaccine. CDR3s include the opening cysteine and the closing phenylalanine or tryptophan. Each record gives: V gene, CDR3 protein.

V gene: TRBV3-1; CDR3 protein: CASSRGPGQGTYEQYF
V gene: TRBV12-3/TRBV12-4; CDR3 protein: CASSNSRNTEAFF
V gene: TRBV12-3/TRBV12-4; CDR3 protein: CASSRGLVLEGTDTQYF
V gene: TRBV4-1; CDR3 protein: CASSLQTGGVEETQYF
V gene: TRBV7-8; CDR3 protein: CASSLNSLAKNIQYF
V gene: TRBV15; CDR3 protein: CATSRDSGAVTTGELFF
V gene: TRBV6-1; CDR3 protein: CASRPNRDAGELFF
V gene: TRBV4-3; CDR3 protein: CASSRDRDTGELFF
V gene: TRBV11-1; CDR3 protein: CASSKLGRATGELFF
V gene: TRBV20-1; CDR3 protein: CSAKGLMNTEAFF
V gene: TRBV12-3/TRBV12-4; CDR3 protein: CASSSTPGLASSETQYF
V gene: TRBV12-3/TRBV12-4; CDR3 protein: CASRQVTEAFF
V gene: TRBV14; CDR3 protein: CASSQVAAETDTQYF
V gene: TRBV20-1; CDR3 protein: CSALIGGPTEAFF
V gene: TRBV25-1; CDR3 protein: CASSEGSRVRKNIQYF
V gene: TRBV12-3/TRBV12-4; CDR3 protein: CASRLASSSYGYTF
V gene: TRBV14; CDR3 protein: CASSQGSGRSNEQFF